This T cell receptor beta chain was retrieved from a study of T cells in localized non-small cell lung cancer. Findings and limits, study-wide: In adjacent lung appeared a median around 56 of the top 100 tumor clones. Only one tumor region went through sequencing, so heterogeneity may still be there. The highest T cell clonality was in uninvolved adjacent lung, above tumor.

The CDR3 is 14 amino acids. Germline V gene lookup returns CDR1 LNHDA and CDR2 SQIVND (reference sequence). The V end was cut by 6 bases, the J end by 1 base, with 12 bases between. A remark on this clone: What it recognizes is unknown.

This table comes from immunoSEQ multiplex PCR, and its TCRdb copy is limited to in-frame clones, with some not included. The table records 45,000 to 60,000 clones, roughly 89% of them present only once. Sequencing was performed on peripheral blood, taken before any cancer treatment. This sequence was found in a woman between 40 and 69 years old with stage I lung adenocarcinoma. The chain is built from TRBV19 and TRBJ1-1; perhaps TRBD1 as D (5 bases). In DNA form, the CDR3 reads TGTGCCAGTAGCCATAGGGGTAAGAACACTGAAGCTTTCTTT. Encoded protein: CASSHRGKNTEAFF.